The sequence of this TCR beta chain was determined in a study of OX40 agonist ivuxolimab in advanced cancers. About the investigation overall: Ivuxolimab was a fully human IgG2 agonistic monoclonal antibody targeting the costimulatory receptor OX40 (CD134). Intravenous ivuxolimab was administered to patients every 2 weeks at six dose levels: 0.01, 0.1, 0.3, 1.5, 3 and 10 mg/kg. Of the roughly 54 patients in dose escalation, about 19 had hepatocellular carcinoma, approximately 15 had melanoma, 9 had renal cell carcinoma and 9 had head and neck cancer. In the dose-escalation cohort, roughly four fifths of patients were male, and the mean age was approximately 55 years, with a range of 23 to 79. Prior anti-PD-1, anti-PD-L1 or anti-CTLA-4 therapy was permitted, and approximately 41% of dose-escalation patients had received checkpoint inhibitors. Partial responses occurred in three dose-escalation patients: two with cutaneous melanoma and one with hepatocellular carcinoma. Peripheral TCRbeta sequencing was intended to test whether TCR sequence diversity was altered and clonal T-cell expansion was caused by ivuxolimab. The monotherapy dose-escalation portion (N of about 49 patients) of the phase I ivuxolimab trial is reported in the paper. Findings and caveats that apply to the study as a whole: Low levels of normalized T-cell clonal expansion were also seen in some patients who did not respond. In partial responders in the 0.1-3.0 mg/kg groups, normalized peripheral clonal expansion was found to be among the lowest, especially among CD8+ T cells. At doses of 0.1 to 3.0 mg/kg, clonal expansion of both CD4+ and CD8+ blood T cells was observed from baseline to week 6. After ivuxolimab, more expanded clones were found on average in CD8+ T cells than in CD4+ T cells. Antigen specificity was not determined for the clonally expanded peripheral T cells.

Remarks on this clone: Its antigen remains undetermined. No quality values exist for individual bases; no much larger clone is one base distant.

The trial excluded patients who had a history of autoimmune disease or who were on systemic immunosuppression. Peripheral blood for TCR sequencing was drawn from every dose cohort at baseline, at cycle 4 day 1 and at cycle 7 day 1. The samples were taken from a phase I, first-in-human, multicenter, open-label dose-escalation trial of ivuxolimab. Adults with locally advanced or metastatic melanoma, renal cell carcinoma, hepatocellular carcinoma or head and neck squamous cell carcinoma were enrolled in the trial. Before TCR sequencing, CD4+ T cells and CD8+ T cells from peripheral blood were sorted into separate populations. The CDR3 numbers 14 residues from cysteine through phenylalanine. Of all the DNA, just the CDR3 is kept, 42 bases in frame from base 1. The germline V gene (reference sequence) gives CDR1 as SGHNT and CDR2 as YYREEE. The germline V end is reduced by 4 bases and the J end by 4 bases; junction bases left unmatched: 6.

Genomic DNA was isolated from the sorted cells so that the TCRbeta CDR3 region could be sequenced. The immunoSEQ Assay was used to sequence the TCRbeta CDR3 regions. The clones in this table, taken by TCRdb from immuneACCESS, are in-frame only. Not every clone is retained; where verified, under half of the shortfall comes from an unresolved V gene, and the cause of the rest is unknown. In this sample the table shows tens of thousands of clones, 75% to 80% of which occur a single time. The ten biggest clones cover about 25% of the sample. This TCR was recovered from an adult with an advanced solid tumor such as melanoma, head and neck, liver or kidney cancer. The chain was built from TRBV5-4 and TRBJ1-1, and 8 junctional nucleotides match TRBD1. The material sequenced was CD4+ or CD8+ T cells sorted from blood, taken in a trial of the OX40 agonist ivuxolimab. The CDR3 in this case is CASSQRTGGTEAFF. The DNA reads as follows: TGTGCCAGCAGCCAAAGAACAGGGGGCACTGAAGCTTTCTTT.